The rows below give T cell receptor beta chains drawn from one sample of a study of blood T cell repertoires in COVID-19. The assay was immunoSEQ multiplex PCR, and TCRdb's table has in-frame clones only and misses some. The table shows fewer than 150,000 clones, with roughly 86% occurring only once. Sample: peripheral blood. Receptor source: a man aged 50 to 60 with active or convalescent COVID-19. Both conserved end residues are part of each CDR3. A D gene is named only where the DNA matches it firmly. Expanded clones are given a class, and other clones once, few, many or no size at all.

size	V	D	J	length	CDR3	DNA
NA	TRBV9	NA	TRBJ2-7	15	CANPRKAHRNYEQYF	TGTGCCAACCCCCGGAAGGCCCACAGAAACTACGAGCAGTACTTC
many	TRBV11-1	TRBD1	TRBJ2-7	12	CASSRGQGKQYF	TGTGCCAGCAGCCGAGGACAGGGGAAGCAGTACTTC
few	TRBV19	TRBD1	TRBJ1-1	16	CASSISGGSPNTEAFF	TGTGCCAGTAGTATATCAGGGGGCTCCCCGAACACTGAAGCTTTCTTT
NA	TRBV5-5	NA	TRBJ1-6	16	CASSTQGSSYNSPLHF	TGTGCCAGCAGCACCCAAGGGAGCTCCTATAATTCACCCCTCCACTTT
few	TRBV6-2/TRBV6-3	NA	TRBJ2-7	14	CASSSGLLSYEQYF	TGTGCCAGCAGCTCCGGTCTTTTATCCTACGAGCAGTACTTC
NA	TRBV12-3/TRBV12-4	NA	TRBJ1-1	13	CASSSVYLSEAFF	TGTGCCAGCAGTTCAGTGTATCTCAGTGAAGCTTTCTTT
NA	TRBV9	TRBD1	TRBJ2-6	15	CASSVRGRGANVLTF	TGTGCCAGCAGCGTAAGGGGGCGTGGGGCCAACGTCCTGACTTTC
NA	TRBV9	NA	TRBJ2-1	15	CASSVGRGIYNEQFF	TGTGCCAGCAGCGTAGGGAGAGGGATCTACAATGAGCAGTTCTTC
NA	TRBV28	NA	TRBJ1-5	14	CASSPTDGFQPQHF	TGTGCCAGCAGCCCCACAGATGGGTTTCAGCCCCAGCATTTT
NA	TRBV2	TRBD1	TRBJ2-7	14	CASLPFGTGPEQYF	TGTGCCAGCCTACCATTCGGGACAGGGCCCGAGCAGTACTTC
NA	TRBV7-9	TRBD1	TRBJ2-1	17	CASSPRHRDSVTNEQFF	TGTGCCAGCAGCCCCCGGCATCGGGACAGTGTTACTAATGAGCAGTTCTTC
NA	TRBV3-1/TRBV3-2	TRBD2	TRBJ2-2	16	CASSQGLAGDTGELFF	TGTGCCAGCAGCCAAGGACTAGCGGGAGACACCGGGGAGCTGTTTTTT
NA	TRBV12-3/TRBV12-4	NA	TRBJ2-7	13	CASSLSGGYEQYF	TGTGCCAGCAGTTTGTCCGGGGGCTACGAGCAGTACTTC
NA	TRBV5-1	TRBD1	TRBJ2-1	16	CASSLRGPGTYNEQFF	TGCGCCAGCAGCCTCAGGGGGCCTGGGACCTACAATGAGCAGTTCTTC
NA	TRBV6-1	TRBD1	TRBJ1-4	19	CASSGRDRGIVATNEKLFF	TGTGCCAGCAGTGGCCGGGACAGGGGGATCGTTGCAACTAATGAAAAACTGTTTTTT
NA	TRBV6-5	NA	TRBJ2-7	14	CASSALSGTYEQYF	TGTGCCAGCAGCGCTCTTAGCGGAACCTACGAGCAGTACTTC
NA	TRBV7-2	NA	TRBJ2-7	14	CASSASAGPYEQYF	TGTGCCAGCAGCGCAAGTGCAGGTCCCTACGAGCAGTACTTC
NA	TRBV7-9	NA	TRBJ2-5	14	CASSLGGVRETQYF	TGTGCCAGCAGCTTAGGCGGGGTTAGAGAGACCCAGTACTTC
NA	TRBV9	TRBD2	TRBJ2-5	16	CASSVGLAGGGETQYF	TGTGCCAGCAGCGTGGGACTAGCGGGAGGGGGAGAGACCCAGTACTTC
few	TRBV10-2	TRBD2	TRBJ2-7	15	CASSPRTSGGGAQYF	TGCGCCAGCAGCCCACGGACTAGCGGGGGAGGTGCGCAGTACTTC
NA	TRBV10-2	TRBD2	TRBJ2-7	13	CASSGNGLAGYGF	TGCGCCAGCAGTGGTAACGGACTAGCGGGGTACGGGTTC
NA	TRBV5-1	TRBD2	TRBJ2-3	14	CASSDGLASDTQYF	TGCGCCAGCAGCGACGGACTAGCTTCAGATACGCAGTATTTT